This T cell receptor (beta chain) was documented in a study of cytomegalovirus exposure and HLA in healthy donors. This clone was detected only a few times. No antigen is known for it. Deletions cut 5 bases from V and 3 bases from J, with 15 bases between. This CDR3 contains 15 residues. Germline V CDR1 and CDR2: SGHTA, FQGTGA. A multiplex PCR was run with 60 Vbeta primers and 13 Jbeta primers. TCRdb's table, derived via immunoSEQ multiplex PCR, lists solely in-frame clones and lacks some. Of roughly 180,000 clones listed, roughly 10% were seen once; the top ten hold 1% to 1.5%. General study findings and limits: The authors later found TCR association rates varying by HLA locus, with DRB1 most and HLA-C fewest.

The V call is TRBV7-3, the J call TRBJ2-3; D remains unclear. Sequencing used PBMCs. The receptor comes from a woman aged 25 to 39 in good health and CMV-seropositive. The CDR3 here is CASSPGLSGTDTQYF. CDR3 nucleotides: TGTGCCAGCAGCCCAGGTTTAAGTGGAACAGATACGCAGTATTTT.